Listed below are T cell receptor beta chains from one sample, sequenced in a study of T cell responses to AZD1222 COVID-19 vaccine. Method: immunoSEQ multiplex PCR; TCRdb's copy keeps in-frame clones and lacks some. The table has 150,000 or so clones, about 90% seen once. Specimen: peripheral blood, collected on day 0 of AZD1222 vaccination. The receptor source for this set is an adult in good health. The CDR3 runs from the conserved cysteine through the conserved F or W. The D gene is left open where the match is weak. Size is omitted from some rows. Given values are once, few, many or a class for expanded clones.

J gene | D gene | V gene | clone size | CDR3 protein | CDR3 DNA
TRBJ2-2 | TRBD1 | TRBV11-2 | few | CASSRAGTGVTGELFF | TGTGCCAGCAGCCGAGCCGGGACAGGCGTCACCGGGGAGCTGTTTTTT
TRBJ2-7 | TRBD1 | TRBV11-2 | - | CASSPHDEEITGGEYEQYF | TGTGCCAGCAGCCCCCATGACGAGGAGATAACAGGGGGCGAATACGAGCAGTACTTC
TRBJ2-7 | TRBD2 | TRBV7-6 | - | CASRPLAGSSYEQYF | TGTGCCAGCAGACCACTAGCGGGGAGCTCCTACGAGCAGTACTTC
TRBJ1-4 | - | TRBV21-1 | few | CASSRGGWGEKLFF | TGTGCCAGCAGCAGAGGAGGGTGGGGTGAAAAACTGTTTTTT
TRBJ2-4 | - | TRBV6-6 | - | CASSYGQALAKNIQYF | TGTGCCAGCAGTTACGGCCAGGCCTTAGCCAAAAACATTCAGTACTTC
TRBJ1-2 | TRBD1 | TRBV6-5 | - | CASSFRQGPSGGYTF | TGTGCCAGCAGTTTCCGACAGGGCCCATCAGGTGGCTACACCTTC
TRBJ2-1 | - | TRBV3-1/TRBV3-2 | - | CASSQDYYSYNEQFF | TGTGCCAGCAGCCAAGATTATTACTCCTACAATGAGCAGTTCTTC
TRBJ2-5 | - | TRBV28 | - | CASSTLEPPETQYF | TGTGCCAGCAGCACATTAGAGCCACCGGAGACCCAGTACTTC
TRBJ2-2 | - | TRBV28 | - | CASRRDSANTGELFF | TGTGCCAGCAGGCGGGACTCCGCGAACACCGGGGAGCTGTTTTTT
TRBJ1-4 | - | TRBV19 | - | CASRPGTMKEKLFF | TGTGCCAGTAGACCCGGCACCATGAAGGAAAAACTGTTTTTT
TRBJ2-7 | - | TRBV27 | - | CASSLLGVAAYEQYF | TGTGCCAGCAGTTTATTAGGGGTCGCGGCCTACGAGCAGTACTTC